This TCR beta chain stems from a study of blood T cell repertoires in COVID-19. The overall study: T cells, B-cell-depleted T cells, or PBMCs provided the cDNA or gDNA that served as material.

The protocol was immunoSEQ multiplex PCR, while the TCRdb copy is restricted to in-frame clones and leaves out a portion. The table has roughly 110,000 clones, around 82% seen once. CDR1 LGHNA and CDR2 YSLEER come from the germline V gene. After removal of 2 bases from V and 3 bases from J, the junction contained 9 bases not matched to a gene. CDR3 size: 17 residues. Sequenced sample: peripheral blood. V usage is TRBV4-3 and J usage is TRBJ2-7, with 11 bases aligning to TRBD1. The TCR sequence derives from a human donor in a cohort sampled during active COVID-19. The CDR3 here is CASSQKIPGQGDYEQYF. CDR3 DNA: TGCGCCAGCAGCCAAAAAATCCCGGGACAGGGGGACTACGAGCAGTACTTC.